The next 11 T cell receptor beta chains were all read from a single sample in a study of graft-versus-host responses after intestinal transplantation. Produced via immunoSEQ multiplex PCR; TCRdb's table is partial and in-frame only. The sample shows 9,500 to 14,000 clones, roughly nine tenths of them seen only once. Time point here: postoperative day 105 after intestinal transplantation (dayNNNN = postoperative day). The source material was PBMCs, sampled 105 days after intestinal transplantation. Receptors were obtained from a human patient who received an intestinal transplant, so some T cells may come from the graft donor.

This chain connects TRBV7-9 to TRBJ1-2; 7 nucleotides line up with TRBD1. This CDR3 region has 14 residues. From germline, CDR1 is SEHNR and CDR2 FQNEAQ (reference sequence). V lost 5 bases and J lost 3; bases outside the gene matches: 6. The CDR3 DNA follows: TGTGCCAGCAGCGTTACAGGGGTGGACTATGGCTACACCTTC. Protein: CASSVTGVDYGYTF.

Here the CDR3 reads CASSFPGLRSYEQYF. CDR3 sequence (DNA): TGTGCCAGCAGCTTCCCGGGACTCCGCTCCTACGAGCAGTACTTC. The V gene is TRBV7-2, the J gene TRBJ2-7; D perhaps matches TRBD2 (6 bases). This CDR3 is 15 amino acids long. The germline gives CDR1 SGHTA, CDR2 FQGNSA. Between the trimmed V and J ends, which lost 3 bases and 0 bases, there was a span of 12 bases.

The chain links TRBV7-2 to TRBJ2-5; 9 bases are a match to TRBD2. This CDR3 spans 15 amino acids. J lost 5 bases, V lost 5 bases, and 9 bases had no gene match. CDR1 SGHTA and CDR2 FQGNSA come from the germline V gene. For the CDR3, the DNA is TGTGCCAGCAGCGGCTTAGCGGGAGTTAGGGAGACCCAGTACTTC. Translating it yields CASSGLAGVRETQYF.

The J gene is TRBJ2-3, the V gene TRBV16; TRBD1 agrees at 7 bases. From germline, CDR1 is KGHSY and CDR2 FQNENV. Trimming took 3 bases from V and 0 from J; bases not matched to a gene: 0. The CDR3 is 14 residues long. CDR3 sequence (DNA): TGTGCCAGCAGCCACAGGGGGAGCACAGATACGCAGTATTTT. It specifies CASSHRGSTDTQYF.

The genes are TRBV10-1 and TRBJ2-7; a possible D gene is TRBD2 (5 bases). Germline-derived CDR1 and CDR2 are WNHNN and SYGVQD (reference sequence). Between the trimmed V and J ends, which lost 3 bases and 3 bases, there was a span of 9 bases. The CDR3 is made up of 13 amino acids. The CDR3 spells CASSEIRGYEQYF. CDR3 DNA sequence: TGCGCCAGCAGTGAAATCCGGGGCTACGAGCAGTACTTC.

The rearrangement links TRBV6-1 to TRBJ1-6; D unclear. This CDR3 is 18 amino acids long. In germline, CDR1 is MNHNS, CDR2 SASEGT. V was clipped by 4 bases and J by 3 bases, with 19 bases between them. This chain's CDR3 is CASSAKPLGDFYNSPLHF. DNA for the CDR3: TGTGCCAGCAGTGCCAAGCCCTTAGGAGATTTCTATAATTCACCCCTCCACTTT.

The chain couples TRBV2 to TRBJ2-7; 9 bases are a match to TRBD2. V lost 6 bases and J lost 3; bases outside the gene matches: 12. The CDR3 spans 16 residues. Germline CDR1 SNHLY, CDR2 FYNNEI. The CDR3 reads CASSPGTSWVFYEQYF. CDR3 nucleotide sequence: TGTGCCAGCAGCCCCGGGACTAGCTGGGTATTCTACGAGCAGTACTTC.

The CDR3 here is CASSLGDPSPLHF. DNA for the CDR3: TGTGCCAGCAGCTTGGGGGATCCTTCACCCCTCCACTTT. The chain uses TRBV27 and TRBJ1-6, with D perhaps TRBD1 (5 bases). Germline lookup yields CDR1 MNHEY and CDR2 SMNVEV (reference sequence). Trimming stripped 6 bases from V and 9 bases from J, with 12 bases between. CDR3 size: 13 residues.

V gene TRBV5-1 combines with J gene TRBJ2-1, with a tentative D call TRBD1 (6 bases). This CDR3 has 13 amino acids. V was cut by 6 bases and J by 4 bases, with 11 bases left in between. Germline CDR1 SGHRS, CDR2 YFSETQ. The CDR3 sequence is CASKQGMYNEQFF. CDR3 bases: TGCGCCAGCAAGCAGGGGATGTACAATGAGCAGTTCTTC.

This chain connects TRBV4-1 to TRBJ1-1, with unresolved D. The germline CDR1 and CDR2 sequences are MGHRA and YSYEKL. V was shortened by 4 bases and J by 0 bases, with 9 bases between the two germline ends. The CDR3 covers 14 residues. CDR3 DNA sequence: TGCGCCAGCAGCCGGAGTCGTATGAACACTGAAGCTTTCTTT. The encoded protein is CASSRSRMNTEAFF.

The CDR3 is CASSVGGGPAGEQYF. The CDR3 DNA sequence: TGTGCCAGCAGCGTAGGTGGGGGACCCGCGGGAGAGCAGTACTTC. The V call is TRBV9, the J call TRBJ2-7, with a weak D call TRBD2 (6 bases). The ends were cut back, 0 bases at V and 7 bases at J, with 17 bases in the middle. The germline CDR1 and CDR2 sequences are SGDLS and YYNGEE. The CDR3 is 15 residues long.